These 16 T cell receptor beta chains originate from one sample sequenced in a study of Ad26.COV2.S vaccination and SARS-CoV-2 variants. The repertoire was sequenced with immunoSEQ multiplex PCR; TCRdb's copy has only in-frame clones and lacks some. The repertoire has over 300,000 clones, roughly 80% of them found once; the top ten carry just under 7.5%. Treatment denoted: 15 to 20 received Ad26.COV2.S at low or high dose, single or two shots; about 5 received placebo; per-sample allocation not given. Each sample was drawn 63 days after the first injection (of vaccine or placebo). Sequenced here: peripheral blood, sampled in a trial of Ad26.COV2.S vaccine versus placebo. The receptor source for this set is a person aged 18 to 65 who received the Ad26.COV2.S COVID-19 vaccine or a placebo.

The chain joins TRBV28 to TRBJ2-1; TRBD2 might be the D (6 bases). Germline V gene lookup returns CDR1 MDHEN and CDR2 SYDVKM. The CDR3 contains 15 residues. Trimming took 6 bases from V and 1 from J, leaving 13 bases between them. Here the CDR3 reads CASRPTSLSYNEQFF. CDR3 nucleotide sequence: TGTGCCAGCAGGCCCACTAGCTTGTCCTACAATGAGCAGTTCTTC.

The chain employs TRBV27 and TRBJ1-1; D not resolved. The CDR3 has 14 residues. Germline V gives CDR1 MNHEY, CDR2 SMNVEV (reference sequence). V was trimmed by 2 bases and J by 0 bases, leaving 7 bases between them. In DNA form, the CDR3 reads TGTGCCAGCAGTTTAAGGATGCTGAACACTGAAGCTTTCTTT. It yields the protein CASSLRMLNTEAFF.

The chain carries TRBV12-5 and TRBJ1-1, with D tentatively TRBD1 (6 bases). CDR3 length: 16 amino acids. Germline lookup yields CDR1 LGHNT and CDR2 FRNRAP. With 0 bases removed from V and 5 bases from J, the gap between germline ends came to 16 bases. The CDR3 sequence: CASGLVLRGADTEAFF. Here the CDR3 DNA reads TGTGCTAGTGGTTTGGTACTTCGGGGGGCGGATACTGAAGCTTTCTTT. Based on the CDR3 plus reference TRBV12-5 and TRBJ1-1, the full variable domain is DARVTQTPRHKVTEMGQEVTMRCQPILGHNTVFWYRQTMMQGLELLAYFRNRAPLDDSGMPKDRFSAEMPDATLATLKIQPSEPRDSAVYFCASGLVLRGADTEAFFGQGTRLTVV.

CDR3 protein: CASSLATEQFF. The CDR3 region has the DNA TGTGCCAGCAGCTTGGCGACGGAGCAGTTCTTC. The chain joins TRBV11-2 to TRBJ2-1; D ambiguous. The V end lost 3 bases, the J end lost 10 bases, and 7 bases lay between the germline ends. CDR3 length: 11 residues. From germline, CDR1 is SGHAT and CDR2 FQNNGV. The complete variable domain, with remaining parts taken from reference TRBV11-2 and TRBJ2-1, reads EAGVAQSPRYKIIEKRQSVAFWCNPISGHATLYWYQQILGQGPKLLIQFQNNGVVDDSQLPKDRFSAERLKGVDSTLKIQPAKLEDSAVYLCASSLATEQFFGPGTRLTVL.

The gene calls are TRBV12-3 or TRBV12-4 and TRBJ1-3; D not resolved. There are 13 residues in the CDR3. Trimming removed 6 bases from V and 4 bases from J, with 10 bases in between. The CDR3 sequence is CASSSGTGNTIYF. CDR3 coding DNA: TGTGCCAGCAGCTCCGGAACAGGAAACACCATATATTTT.

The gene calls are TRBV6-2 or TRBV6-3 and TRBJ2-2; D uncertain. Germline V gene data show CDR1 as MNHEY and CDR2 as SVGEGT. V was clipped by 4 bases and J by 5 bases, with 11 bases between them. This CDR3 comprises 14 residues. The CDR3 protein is CASSSLVGTGELFF. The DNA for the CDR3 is TGTGCCAGCAGTTCCCTCGTGGGGACCGGGGAGCTGTTTTTT.

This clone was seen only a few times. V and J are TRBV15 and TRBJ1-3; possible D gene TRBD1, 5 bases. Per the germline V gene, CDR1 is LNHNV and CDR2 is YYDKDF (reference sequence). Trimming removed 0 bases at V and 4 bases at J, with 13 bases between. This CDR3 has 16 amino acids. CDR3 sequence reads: CATSRELRGRGNTIYF. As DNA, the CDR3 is TGTGCCACCAGCAGAGAACTAAGGGGCAGGGGAAACACCATATATTTT.

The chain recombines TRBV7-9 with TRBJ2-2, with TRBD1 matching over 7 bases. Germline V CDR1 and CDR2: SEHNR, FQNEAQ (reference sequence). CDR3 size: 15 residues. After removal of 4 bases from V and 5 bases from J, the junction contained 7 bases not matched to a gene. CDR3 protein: CASSSAGTVTGELFF. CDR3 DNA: TGTGCCAGCAGCTCAGCCGGGACAGTGACCGGGGAGCTGTTTTTT.

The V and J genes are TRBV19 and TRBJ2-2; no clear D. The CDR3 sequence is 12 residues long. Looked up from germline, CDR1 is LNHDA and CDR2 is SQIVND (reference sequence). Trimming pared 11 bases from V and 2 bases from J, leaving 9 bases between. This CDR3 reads CALEGNTGELFF. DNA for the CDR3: TGTGCCCTTGAAGGTAACACCGGGGAGCTGTTTTTT.

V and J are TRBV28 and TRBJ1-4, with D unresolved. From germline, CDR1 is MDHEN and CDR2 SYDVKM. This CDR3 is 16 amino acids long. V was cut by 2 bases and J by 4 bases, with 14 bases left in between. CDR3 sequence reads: CASSLAGTGHNEKLFF. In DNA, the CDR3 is TGTGCCAGCAGTTTAGCGGGAACGGGCCATAATGAAAAACTGTTTTTT.

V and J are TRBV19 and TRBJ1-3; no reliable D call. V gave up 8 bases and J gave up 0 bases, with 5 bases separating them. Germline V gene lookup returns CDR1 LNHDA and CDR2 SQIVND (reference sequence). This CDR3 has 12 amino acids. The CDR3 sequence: CASQSSGNTIYF. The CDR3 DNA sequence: TGTGCCAGTCAATCCTCTGGAAACACCATATATTTT.

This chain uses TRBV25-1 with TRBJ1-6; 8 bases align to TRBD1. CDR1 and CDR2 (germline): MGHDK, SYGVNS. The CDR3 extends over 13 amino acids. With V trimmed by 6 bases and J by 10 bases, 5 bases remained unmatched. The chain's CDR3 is CASSQGARSPLHF. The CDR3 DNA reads TGTGCCAGCAGCCAGGGGGCTCGATCACCCCTCCACTTT. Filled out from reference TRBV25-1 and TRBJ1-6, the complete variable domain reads EADIYQTPRYLVIGTGKKITLECSQTMGHDKMYWYQQDPGMELHLIHYSYGVNSTEKGDLSSESTVSRIRTEHFPLTLESARPSHTSQYLCASSQGARSPLHFGNGTRLTVT.

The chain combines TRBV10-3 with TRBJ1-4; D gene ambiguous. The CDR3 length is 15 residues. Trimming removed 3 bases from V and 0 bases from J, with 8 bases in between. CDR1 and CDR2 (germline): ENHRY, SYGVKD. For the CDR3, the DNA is TGTGCCATCAGTGAAGGGCAGGCAACTAATGAAAAACTGTTTTTT. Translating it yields CAISEGQATNEKLFF.

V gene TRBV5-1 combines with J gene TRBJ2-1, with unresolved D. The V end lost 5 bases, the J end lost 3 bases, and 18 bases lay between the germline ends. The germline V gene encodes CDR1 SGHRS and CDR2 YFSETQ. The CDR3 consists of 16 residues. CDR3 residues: CASRPLSQAGYNEQFF. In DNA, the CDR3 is TGCGCCAGCAGGCCTTTATCTCAAGCAGGCTACAATGAGCAGTTCTTC.

CDR3 DNA sequence: TGTGCCAGCAGCCCTCTCCTTTCGTGGGGGTTGGATGGCTACACCTTC. This sequence encodes CASSPLLSWGLDGYTF. The chain combines TRBV6-2 or TRBV6-3 with TRBJ1-2; D possibly corresponds to TRBD1 (5 bases). The CDR3 contains 16 residues. The germline gives CDR1 MNHEY, CDR2 SVGEGT. V lost 6 bases and J 6 bases, leaving 23 bases between the germline ends.

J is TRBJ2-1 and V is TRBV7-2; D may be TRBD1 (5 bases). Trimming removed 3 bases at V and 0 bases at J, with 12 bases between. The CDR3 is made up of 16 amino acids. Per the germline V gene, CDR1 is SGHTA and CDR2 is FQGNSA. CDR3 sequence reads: CASSFHGHRSYNEQFF. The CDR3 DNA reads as TGTGCCAGCAGCTTCCATGGACACCGCTCCTACAATGAGCAGTTCTTC.